A selection of T cell receptor beta chains follows, all from one sample in a study of T cell repertoires in cytomegalovirus infection. Each CDR3 protein is one row after TCRdb ran MiXCR on the reads. The profile shows more than 140,000 distinct CDR3 sequences, about 6.5% of them singletons. The sample was PBMCs. These receptors originate from a human donor in good health (CMV status not recorded). Some clones in this sample may be carry-over from other donors' samples. Both conserved end residues are part of each CDR3. Fields, in order: D gene, J gene, clone size, V gene, CDR3 DNA, CDR3 protein. D genes are given only for firm matches. Size tells how often a clone was seen (once, few, many) or the class of an expanded clone, and some rows leave it out.

-,TRBJ2-1,many,TRBV6-2/TRBV6-3,TGTGCCAGCAGTTACCGGGACGGTCACAATGAGCAGTTCTTC,CASSYRDGHNEQFF
TRBD1,TRBJ1-4,many,TRBV11-2,TGTGCCAGCAGCTTAGACCCGGGACAGCAGGAAAAACTGTTTTTT,CASSLDPGQQEKLFF
TRBD2,TRBJ2-3,many,TRBV20-1,TGCAGTGCTTGGGGCCAGCGGGACACAGATACGCAGTATTTT,CSAWGQRDTDTQYF
TRBD1,TRBJ2-6,few,TRBV5-1,TGCGCCAGCAGCTTAAATCAGGGGGCGGGCGGGGCCAACGTCCTGACTTTC,CASSLNQGAGGANVLTF
-,TRBJ1-3,many,TRBV7-2,TGTGCCAGCAGCCTGCAGGGGTTTTTCTCTGGAAACACCATATATTTT,CASSLQGFFSGNTIYF
-,TRBJ1-6,-,TRBV11-2,TGTGCCAGCAGCTTACGGGGGTACAATTCACCCCTCCACTTT,CASSLRGYNSPLHF
-,TRBJ1-2,many,TRBV7-2,TGTGCCAGCAGTTCTACTACAGCTAACCTTAACTATGGCTACACCTTC,CASSSTTANLNYGYTF
TRBD2,TRBJ2-2,-,TRBV20-1,TGCAGTGCTAGAACTAGCGGGGGATACACCGGGGAGCTGTTTTTT,CSARTSGGYTGELFF
TRBD1,TRBJ2-5,many,TRBV11-2,TGTGCCAGCAGTCAGCTTTTGACAGGGCAGTCACAAGAGACCCAGTACTTC,CASSQLLTGQSQETQYF
-,TRBJ2-7,-,TRBV9,TGTGCCAGCAGCGATGGCTACGGTGCGAGCTCCTACGAGCAGTACTTC,CASSDGYGASSYEQYF
TRBD1,TRBJ2-7,many,TRBV6-2/TRBV6-3,TGTGCCAGCAGTCCCGACAGGGCCCGCTCCTACGAGCAGTACTTC,CASSPDRARSYEQYF
-,TRBJ2-3,few,TRBV7-8,TGTGCCAGCAGCTTAAATCCCCCCGGGGCCGGCACAGATACGCAGTATTTT,CASSLNPPGAGTDTQYF
TRBD1,TRBJ2-2,many,TRBV15,TGTGCCACCAGCAGTCAGGGGGTTGACACCGGGGAGCTGTTTTTT,CATSSQGVDTGELFF
-,TRBJ2-7,few,TRBV27,TGTGCCAGCAGTTTCTCGGGAACGGAGCAGTACTTC,CASSFSGTEQYF
TRBD2,TRBJ2-1,many,TRBV20-1,TGCAGTGCCCCAACTAGCGGGGGACCTTACAATGAGCAGTTCTTC,CSAPTSGGPYNEQFF
-,TRBJ2-4,many,TRBV28,TGTGCCAGCAGTGACTGGATAGCCAAAAACATTCAGTACTTC,CASSDWIAKNIQYF
TRBD1,TRBJ2-7,many,TRBV7-8,TGTGCCAGCAGCCCCCTGACAGGGGGCTCCTACGAGCAGTACTTC,CASSPLTGGSYEQYF
-,TRBJ1-5,-,TRBV7-9,TGTGCCAGCAGCCGGGGCGGAGATAGCAATCAGCCCCAGCATTTT,CASSRGGDSNQPQHF
TRBD2,TRBJ2-7,many,TRBV28,TGTGCCAGCAGTTTCCCCGGCGGGGCTAGCGGTTACGAGCAGTACTTC,CASSFPGGASGYEQYF
-,TRBJ2-1,many,TRBV29-1,TGCAGCGTTAGGGGGGGGAGCTCCTACAATGAGCAGTTCTTC,CSVRGGSSYNEQFF
-,TRBJ2-6,-,TRBV12-3/TRBV12-4,TGTGCCAGCAGGCAAGGGGCTGGGGCCAACGTCCTGACTTTC,CASRQGAGANVLTF
-,TRBJ2-1,many,TRBV7-8,TGTGCCAGCACTCGTTCTGTCGGGGAGCAGTTCTTC,CASTRSVGEQFF
TRBD2,TRBJ2-3,many,TRBV7-2,TGTGCCAGCAGCTTGAGGACTAGCGGGGGCCTCGAGACAGATACGCAGTATTTT,CASSLRTSGGLETDTQYF
-,TRBJ1-5,many,TRBV7-8,TGTGCCAGCAGCTTAGGGGACCGCCTTAGCAATCAGCCCCAGCATTTT,CASSLGDRLSNQPQHF
-,TRBJ2-5,many,TRBV7-2,TGTGCCAGCAGCTTAGCTAAGGGGGGGGGTTTGGAGACCCAGTACTTC,CASSLAKGGGLETQYF
-,TRBJ1-1,few,TRBV6-1,TGTGCCAGCAGTGAAGCTAGACCCCAGGGAATCGGGAACACTGAAGCTTTCTTT,CASSEARPQGIGNTEAFF